This TCR beta chain appears in the sequencing data of a study of T cell responses to AZD1222 COVID-19 vaccine. From germline, CDR1 is MNHEY and CDR2 SVGAGI. This CDR3 comprises 14 residues. The V segment lost 6 bases and the J segment 0 bases; nucleotides outside the gene matches: 3. Profiled with immunoSEQ multiplex PCR; TCRdb holds only in-frame clones, not every one. The sample includes some 150,000 clones, almost 85% of them seen just once. Sequencing used peripheral blood, obtained 28 days after the second dose of the MenACWY control vaccine. The source of this sequence is an adult who received the MenACWY meningococcal vaccine as a control. This chain connects TRBV6-5 to TRBJ1-1; 8 bases agree with TRBD1. CDR3 nucleotides: TGTGCCAGCAGGTCAGGGGGCATGAACACTGAAGCTTTCTTT. It specifies CASRSGGMNTEAFF.